A single sample is the source of the 5 T cell receptor beta chains below, sequenced in a study of neurological immune-mediated disorders (dated by TCRdb to between 2017 and 2020). Libraries were built with 5' RACE. The listed sequencing device is Illumina HiSeq 2500. The public sequencing data were trimmed at Q25 with fastp and processed into clonotypes with MiXCR by TCRdb, which kept only in-frame beta chains. Each entry merges the rows of one CDR3 protein and shows their most common DNA and genes. For this sample there are just under 20,000 distinct CDR3 sequences; roughly 7.5% appear just once. The ten biggest clones cover roughly a sixth of the sample. The sequenced sample consisted of CD8+ T cells from blood. The receptors shown here come from a woman under 40 with HTLV-1-associated myelopathy (HAM/TSP).

This clonotype ranks as large. The chain couples TRBV24-1 to TRBJ2-2; D is unresolved. Trimming shortened V by 9 bases and J by 6 bases, and 16 bases separated the two germline ends. The CDR3 totals 14 residues. The germline gives CDR1 KGHDR, CDR2 SFDVKD. CDR3 residues: CATSPPVDSGELFF. DNA for the CDR3: TGTGCCACCTCACCTCCGGTCGATTCCGGGGAGCTGTTTTTT.

This clonotype appeared many times. J is TRBJ2-3 and V is TRBV3-1, with 10 nucleotides matching TRBD2. The CDR3 sequence is 16 residues long. The junction had 8 bases not matched to a gene; V was cut back by 7 bases and J by 1 base. Looked up from germline, CDR1 is LGHDT and CDR2 is YNNKEL (reference sequence). CDR3 amino acids: CASIPAGGRGTDTQYF. CDR3 sequence (DNA): TGTGCCAGCATCCCAGCGGGGGGGCGTGGCACAGATACGCAGTATTTT.

By sample fraction, this clonotype is medium-sized (0.01 to 0.1%). The chain has TRBV7-9 and TRBJ2-1; D gene ambiguous. The CDR3 is made up of 13 amino acids. Trimming took 5 bases from V and 7 from J, leaving 12 bases between them. Germline V gives CDR1 SEHNR, CDR2 FQNEAQ (reference sequence). CDR3 in amino acids: CASSPSVINEQFF. As DNA, the CDR3 is TGTGCCAGCAGCCCCTCAGTCATTAATGAGCAGTTCTTC.

This clonotype occurred many times. This chain's CDR3 is CASSYFQSGEAFF. The CDR3 DNA sequence: TGTGCCAGCAGTTACTTCCAGTCCGGCGAGGCTTTCTTT. The chain couples TRBV6-5 to TRBJ1-1; D is unresolved. Germline-derived CDR1 and CDR2 are MNHEY and SVGAGI. The CDR3 sequence is 13 residues long. V dropped 1 base and J dropped 11 bases, with 14 bases sitting between them.

This clonotype was counted at least ten times. The chain carries TRBV20-1 and TRBJ1-1; no firm D call. V lost 3 bases and J lost 5, with 13 bases in between. The CDR3 loop spans 13 amino acids. Germline CDR1 DFQATT, CDR2 SNEGSKA (reference sequence). CDR3 coding DNA: TGCAGTGCTAGTTCGCACGGGCGAACTGAAGCTTTCTTT. Encoded protein: CSASSHGRTEAFF.